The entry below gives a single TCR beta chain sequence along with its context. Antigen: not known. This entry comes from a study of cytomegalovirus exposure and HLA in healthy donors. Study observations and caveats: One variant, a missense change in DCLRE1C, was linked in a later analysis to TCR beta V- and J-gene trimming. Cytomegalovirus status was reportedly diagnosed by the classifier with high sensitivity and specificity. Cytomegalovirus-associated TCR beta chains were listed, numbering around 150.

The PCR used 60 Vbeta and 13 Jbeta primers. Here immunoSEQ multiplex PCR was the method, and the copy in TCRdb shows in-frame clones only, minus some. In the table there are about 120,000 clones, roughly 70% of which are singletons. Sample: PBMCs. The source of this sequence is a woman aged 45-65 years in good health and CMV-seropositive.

CDR3 residues: CASSLGPTNEKLFF. Written as DNA, the CDR3 is TGTGCCAGCAGCTTGGGGCCAACTAATGAAAAACTGTTTTTT. The J gene is TRBJ1-4, the V gene TRBV11-2; perhaps TRBD1 as D (5 bases). Deletions cut 3 bases from V and 0 bases from J, with 5 bases between. The CDR3 loop spans 14 amino acids. Germline V gene data show CDR1 as SGHAT and CDR2 as FQNNGV.